The next 32 T cell receptor beta chains were all read from a single sample in a study of CD8+ T cells in alopecia areata. The sequencing template was cDNA reverse transcribed from extracted RNA. Using immunoSEQ multiplex PCR, the repertoire was profiled, and TCRdb retains in-frame clones only, with some absent. The sample consists of about 290,000 clones, about three fifths of them appearing once. Treatment of the sample: oral pan-JAK inhibitor, 5-10 mg twice daily. Sequenced material: CD4+ T cells sorted from blood, taken at week 24, from a patient treated with tofacitinib. The origin of the receptors is a human donor with alopecia areata.

This chain joins TRBV4-1 and TRBJ1-5; D uncertain. This CDR3 region has 17 residues. Germline values: CDR1 MGHRA, CDR2 YSYEKL. Trimming left V 1 base short and J 0 bases short, with 13 bases between. CDR3 DNA sequence: TGCGCCAGCAGCCAAGGCCGGCCTCCTTATAGCAATCAGCCCCAGCATTTT. It is translated as CASSQGRPPYSNQPQHF.

This chain links TRBV30 with TRBJ2-3; D is possibly TRBD1 or TRBD2 (5 bases each). V lost 3 bases to trimming and J lost 4 bases, with 14 bases between them. The CDR3 contains 14 residues. CDR1 is GTSNPN and CDR2 is SVGIG in the germline V gene (reference sequence). CDR3 nucleotides: TGTGCCTGGAGGGGGGACCTTTTGGCAGATACGCAGTATTTT. Encoded protein: CAWRGDLLADTQYF.

Comment on this clone: The junction and the germline gene differ at one end; a read error may be behind it. The chain uses TRBV9 and TRBJ1-6; TRBD1 is a possible D gene (5 bases). Germline V lookup: CDR1 SGDLS, CDR2 YYNGEE. The CDR3 is made up of 13 amino acids. CDR3 amino acids: CASSADINAPLHF. For the CDR3, the DNA is TGTGCCAGCAGCGCGGACATTAATGCACCCCTCCACTTT.

This CDR3 reads CASRRPGNSPLHF. The CDR3 DNA follows: TGTGCCAGTCGGCGCCCGGGGAATTCACCCCTCCACTTT. V is TRBV27 and J is TRBJ1-6; D gene ambiguous. V gave up 9 bases and J gave up 7 bases, with 13 bases separating them. The CDR3 is 13 residues long. Germline lookup yields CDR1 MNHEY and CDR2 SMNVEV (reference sequence).

This clone turned up a few times. The J gene is TRBJ1-6, the V gene TRBV9, with D hard to call. The CDR3 contains 13 residues. Trimming cost V 3 bases and J 5 bases, with 6 bases left between them. The V gene's germline CDR1 is SGDLS and CDR2 YYNGEE. The CDR3 region is CASSEVHNSPLHF. As DNA, the CDR3 is TGTGCCAGCAGCGAAGTACATAATTCACCCCTCCACTTT. The full variable domain, in which reference TRBV9 and TRBJ1-6 provide the parts outside the CDR3, is DSGVTQTPKHLITATGQRVTLRCSPRSGDLSVYWYQQSLDQGLQFLIQYYNGEERAKGNILERFSAQQFPDLHSELNLSSLELGDSALYFCASSEVHNSPLHFGNGTRLTVT.

The rearrangement links TRBV27 to TRBJ1-1; maybe TRBD1 (5 bases). This CDR3 is 13 amino acids long. Trimming removed 6 bases from V and 1 base from J, with 9 bases in between. Looked up from germline, CDR1 is MNHEY and CDR2 is SMNVEV (reference sequence). In DNA form, the CDR3 reads TGTGCCAGCAGGAAAGGGGAGAACACTGAAGCTTTCTTT. Its protein product is CASRKGENTEAFF.

The V and J genes are TRBV5-1 and TRBJ1-1; D possibly corresponds to TRBD1 (5 bases). CDR1 SGHRS and CDR2 YFSETQ come from the germline V gene. Trimming stripped 3 bases from V and 1 base from J, with 10 bases between. CDR3 length: 14 residues. The CDR3 region has the DNA TGCGCCAGCAGCTACCGGGACGGGAACACTGAAGCTTTCTTT. This sequence encodes CASSYRDGNTEAFF.

This clone was detected a few times. The chain joins TRBV11-2 to TRBJ2-7, with TRBD2 identical over 11 bases. There are 16 residues in the CDR3. Germline V gene lookup returns CDR1 SGHAT and CDR2 FQNNGV. Trimming took 6 bases from V and 5 from J; bases not matched to a gene: 12. The CDR3 DNA reads TGTGCCAGCAGGTCCCATACCGGGACTAGCGGCCACGAGCAGTACTTC. Amino acid sequence: CASRSHTGTSGHEQYF.

This clone has a handful of counts. V and J are TRBV23-1 and TRBJ2-5; D perhaps matches TRBD1 (6 bases). TRBV23-1 is reported as an ORF; its role is uncertain. V lost 6 bases to trimming and J lost 5 bases, with 25 bases between them. The CDR3 is made up of 17 amino acids. In DNA, the CDR3 is TGCGCCAGCAGCCCGCTAAAATGGGACAAGACTGTGGAGACCCAGTACTTC. It codes for CASSPLKWDKTVETQYF.

This clone appeared once. The chain employs TRBV28 and TRBJ1-6, with D uncertain. Germline-derived CDR1 and CDR2 are MDHEN and SYDVKM. The CDR3 loop spans 15 amino acids. Deletions cut 3 bases from V and 7 bases from J, with 13 bases between. In nucleotides, the CDR3 is TGTGCCAGCAGTTTCGGGGTACACAAAAATTCACCCCTCCACTTT. Translating it yields CASSFGVHKNSPLHF.

CDR3: CAWSRQINYGYTF. The CDR3 bases are TGTGCCTGGAGTCGACAGATTAACTATGGCTACACCTTC. The chain links TRBV30 to TRBJ1-2; tentative D call: TRBD1 (5 bases). Trimming pared 2 bases from V and 1 base from J, leaving 8 bases between. There are 13 residues in the CDR3. From germline, CDR1 is GTSNPN and CDR2 SVGIG (reference sequence).

The rearrangement uses TRBV29-1 and TRBJ2-7; unclear D gene. The CDR3 consists of 13 residues. The germline V and J ends were trimmed by 3 bases and 0 bases, with 9 bases remaining between them. Germline-derived CDR1 and CDR2 are SQVTM and ANQGSEA. CDR3: CSVDRSGSYEQYF. CDR3 DNA: TGCAGCGTTGACAGGTCAGGCTCCTACGAGCAGTACTTC.

This clone has just a few counts. The V gene is TRBV7-2, the J gene TRBJ1-1, with D maybe TRBD1 (6 bases). Trimming cost V 4 bases and J 8 bases, with 20 bases left between them. The CDR3 loop spans 15 amino acids. CDR1 and CDR2 (germline): SGHTA, FQGNSA. CDR3 residues: CASSSDLAGAGEAFF. For the CDR3, the DNA is TGTGCCAGCAGCTCCGACCTGGCGGGGGCGGGGGAAGCTTTCTTT. Together with reference TRBV7-2 and TRBJ1-1, the CDR3 gives the full variable domain: GAGVSQSPSNKVTEKGKDVELRCDPISGHTALYWYRQSLGQGLEFLIYFQGNSAPDKSGLPSDRFSAERTGGSVSTLTIQRTQQEDSAVYLCASSSDLAGAGEAFFGQGTRLTVV.

The V call is TRBV28, the J call TRBJ1-4; tentative D call: TRBD1 (6 bases). The V gene lost 5 bases and the J gene lost 5 bases, with 12 bases spanning the gap. Germline V lookup: CDR1 MDHEN, CDR2 SYDVKM. This CDR3 is 14 amino acids long. CDR3 sequence: CASSPGANNEKLFF. The DNA of the CDR3 is TGTGCCAGCAGTCCGGGGGCAAACAATGAAAAACTGTTTTTT.

The V call is TRBV2, the J call TRBJ1-5, with a tentative D call TRBD1 (5 bases). Germline CDR1 reads SNHLY; CDR2 reads FYNNEI. V lost 4 bases and J 6 bases, leaving 16 bases between the germline ends. This CDR3 has 15 amino acids. The CDR3: CASSVLGDGVQPQHF. Written as DNA, the CDR3 is TGTGCCAGCAGTGTTTTAGGGGACGGAGTTCAGCCCCAGCATTTT.

The chain couples TRBV9 to TRBJ1-2; TRBD1 matches 9 bases. There are 15 residues in the CDR3. The germline V gene has CDR1 SGDLS and CDR2 YYNGEE. J lost 6 bases, V lost 4 bases, and 10 bases had no gene match. CDR3 in DNA: TGTGCCAGCAGCCCCACCCAGCGGACAGGGGATGGCTACACCTTC. It codes for CASSPTQRTGDGYTF.

V usage is TRBV5-1 and J usage is TRBJ2-4; unclear D gene. Trimming removed 0 bases from V and 10 bases from J, with 11 bases in between. Germline CDR1 and CDR2: SGHRS and YFSETQ. The CDR3 contains 13 residues. CDR3 nucleotide sequence: TGCGCCAGCAGCTTGGGATCGTCCGATATTCAGTACTTC. This sequence encodes CASSLGSSDIQYF. Variable domain in full (rest from reference TRBV5-1 and TRBJ2-4): KAGVTQTPRYLIKTRGQQVTLSCSPISGHRSVSWYQQTPGQGLQFLFEYFSETQRNKGNFPGRFSGRQFSNSRSEMNVSTLELGDSALYLCASSLGSSDIQYFGAGTRLSVL.

Comment on this clone: Distinct nucleotide sequences in the sample also encode this CDR3. This rearrangement joins TRBV2 to TRBJ1-2; tentatively, D is TRBD1 (6 bases). Germline CDR1 reads SNHLY; CDR2 reads FYNNEI. The CDR3 length is 13 residues. Trimming left V 6 bases short and J 4 bases short, with 12 bases between. CDR3 region: CASSEQGSYGYTF. CDR3 DNA: TGTGCCAGCAGCGAACAGGGTTCCTATGGCTACACCTTC.

The gene calls are TRBV5-4 and TRBJ2-7, with D unresolved. The length of the CDR3 is 13 residues. CDR1 and CDR2 from the germline V gene are SGHNT and YYREEE (reference sequence). Trimming shortened V by 1 base and J by 2 bases, and 7 bases separated the two germline ends. Here the CDR3 DNA reads TGTGCCAGCAGCTTGCGCGGAACCTACGAGCAGTACTTC. This gives the protein CASSLRGTYEQYF. Full variable domain (missing parts from reference TRBV5-4 and TRBJ2-7): ETGVTQSPTHLIKTRGQQVTLRCSSQSGHNTVSWYQQALGQGPQFIFQYYREEENGRGNFPPRFSGLQFPNYSSELNVNALELDDSALYLCASSLRGTYEQYFGPGTRLTVT.

J is TRBJ2-1 and V is TRBV6-5; D call uncertain. Germline CDR1 is MNHEY and CDR2 is SVGAGI. Trimming left V 2 bases short and J 2 bases short, with 10 bases between. The CDR3 totals 15 residues. The CDR3 nucleotides are TGTGCCAGCAGTTACACAAGGACCCCCTACAATGAGCAGTTCTTC. It translates to CASSYTRTPYNEQFF.

The chain links TRBV4-2 to TRBJ2-3; 11 bases are a match to TRBD2. The trim removed 0 bases at V and 2 bases at J, leaving 10 bases unmatched. The CDR3 is 19 amino acids. CDR1 and CDR2 from the germline V gene are LGHNA and YNFKEQ. The CDR3 loop is CASSQDQDLAGGPTDTQYF. The CDR3 DNA is TGTGCCAGCAGCCAAGATCAAGACTTAGCGGGGGGGCCCACAGATACGCAGTATTTT.

The chain uses TRBV9 and TRBJ2-3; no clear D. Germline V lookup: CDR1 SGDLS, CDR2 YYNGEE. The CDR3 contains 14 residues. The V gene lost 2 bases and the J gene lost 0 bases, with 7 bases spanning the gap. CDR3 region: CASSVRRSTDTQYF. CDR3 DNA sequence: TGTGCCAGCAGCGTCCGGAGAAGCACAGATACGCAGTATTTT.

The chain has TRBV25-1 and TRBJ2-5; D perhaps matches TRBD1 (5 bases). V was pared by 1 base and J by 5 bases, with 14 bases between. The CDR3 runs to 15 residues. Germline loops: CDR1 MGHDK, CDR2 SYGVNS. The CDR3 reads CASSEWEGARETQYF. CDR3 DNA: TGTGCCAGCAGTGAATGGGAAGGGGCTAGGGAGACCCAGTACTTC. Full variable domain (remainder filled in from reference TRBV25-1 and TRBJ2-5): EADIYQTPRYLVIGTGKKITLECSQTMGHDKMYWYQQDPGMELHLIHYSYGVNSTEKGDLSSESTVSRIRTEHFPLTLESARPSHTSQYLCASSEWEGARETQYFGPGTRLLVL.

The chain joins TRBV28 to TRBJ1-5; 7 nucleotides align to TRBD1. Germline V gives CDR1 MDHEN, CDR2 SYDVKM. This CDR3 contains 14 residues. With V trimmed by 6 bases and J by 3 bases, 5 bases remained unmatched. The chain's CDR3 is CASRGDSLNQPQHF. In nucleotides, the CDR3 is TGTGCCAGCAGGGGGGACAGCCTCAATCAGCCCCAGCATTTT.

The J gene is TRBJ2-7, the V gene TRBV5-1; TRBD1 might be the D (5 bases). The germline CDR1 and CDR2 sequences are SGHRS and YFSETQ. CDR3 length: 13 residues. V was shortened by 3 bases and J by 1 base, with 8 bases between the two germline ends. The CDR3 DNA reads as TGCGCCAGCAGCTGGACATCTTCCTACGAGCAGTACTTC. This gives the protein CASSWTSSYEQYF.

This rearrangement joins TRBV20-1 to TRBJ2-2; D gene ambiguous. The CDR3 covers 11 residues. CDR1 is DFQATT and CDR2 is SNEGSKA in the germline V gene (reference sequence). Trimming took 2 bases from V and 7 from J, leaving 5 bases between them. CDR3 sequence: CSARSYGELFF. The CDR3 nucleotides read TGCAGTGCTAGAAGCTACGGGGAGCTGTTTTTT.

This clone has only one observation. V and J are TRBV4-1 and TRBJ2-7, with 9 bases aligning to TRBD2. Germline V gene sequence: CDR1 MGHRA, CDR2 YSYEKL. V shed 4 bases and J 0 bases; nucleotides not matched to a gene: 19. This CDR3 has 20 residues. The CDR3 DNA follows: TGCGCCAGCAGCCCTTCCCTCCGGATAGCGGGGGACTCAGACTCCTACGAGCAGTACTTC. Translating it yields CASSPSLRIAGDSDSYEQYF.

This clone showed up just once. The CDR3, as DNA: TGTGCCAGCAGCCCACCGGGACAGGCGGAAAAACTGTTTTTT. Residues: CASSPPGQAEKLFF. The chain combines TRBV5-4 with TRBJ1-4; 8 bases match TRBD1. With V trimmed by 4 bases and J by 8 bases, 7 bases remained unmatched. Germline V gives CDR1 SGHNT, CDR2 YYREEE (reference sequence). The length of the CDR3 is 14 residues.

This clone was recorded once. V gene TRBV10-3 combines with J gene TRBJ1-2; weak D call: TRBD1 (5 bases). The CDR3 totals 15 residues. V lost 3 bases, J lost 3 bases, and 14 bases lay in between. Germline V gene sequence: CDR1 ENHRY, CDR2 SYGVKD. The CDR3 nucleotides are TGTGCCATCAGTGACCCAGGGAGAGGCTACTATGGCTACACCTTC. This translates into CAISDPGRGYYGYTF.

This sequence joins TRBV7-2 and TRBJ2-2; tentative D call: TRBD2 (6 bases). CDR1 is SGHTA, CDR2 FQGNSA, per germline. The CDR3 spans 13 residues. Trimming removed 4 bases from V and 4 bases from J, with 7 bases in between. CDR3 in DNA: TGTGCCAGCAGCTCGCGGGGCACCGGGGAGCTGTTTTTT. Translation: CASSSRGTGELFF.

This rearrangement joins TRBV9 to TRBJ2-5; TRBD1 might be the D (6 bases). The ends were cut back, 4 bases at V and 5 bases at J, with 21 bases in the middle. Germline CDR1 and CDR2: SGDLS and YYNGEE. The length of the CDR3 is 16 residues. The CDR3 bases are TGTGCCAGCAGCCCCCTGGGGGACACCGCTGGGGAGACCCAGTACTTC. Protein product: CASSPLGDTAGETQYF.

This chain links TRBV7-8 with TRBJ2-1; 8 bases line up with TRBD1. The ends lost 8 bases at V and 8 bases at J; junction bases unmatched: 8. The CDR3 runs to 13 residues. The germline V gene has CDR1 SGHVS and CDR2 FQNEAQ. DNA of the CDR3: TGTGCCAGCGCCGACAGGGGATTGGATGAGCAGTTCTTC. Its protein product is CASADRGLDEQFF.